This record covers a single TCR beta chain. Its antigen remains unidentified. With a much larger clone just one base away, this may be a read error. For blood RNA, unsorted whole blood served as the source, and germline DNA was extracted too. At sampling, these chronic HBV carriers had received no treatment. Sampling before surgery obtained 4 to 4.5 milliliters of peripheral blood. The data belong to a study of tumor-infiltrating lymphocytes in primary liver carcinoma. Study context: The patients comprised men and women between the ages of 30 and 69 years.

Total RNA (around 500 ng) served as template for TCR beta cDNA synthesis primed by a constant-region primer. Three rounds of nested multiplex PCR with slightly modified ARM-PCR produced TCR beta libraries. Two initial PCR rounds of ten to eleven cycles each paired TRBV1-TRBV30 forward primers with a C-beta reverse primer. TCRdb ran MiXCR on the multiplex PCR reads and lists one entry per CDR3 protein. Among 300,000 to 400,000 distinct CDR3 sequences listed, around three fifths were seen once. Germline lookup yields CDR1 LGHNA and CDR2 YSLEER. CDR3 length: 16 amino acids. Regarding the study as a whole: Samples were bulk unsorted, so CD4+ and CD8+ repertoires were not compared.

Sequencing used peripheral blood. This TCR was sampled from a man aged 35 to 55 with primary liver carcinoma and hepatitis B virus infection. This chain links TRBV4-3 with TRBJ2-7; 8 bases fit TRBD2. The CDR3, as DNA: TGCGCCAGCATCCAAGTAACAGCGGGAGCTTCCTCCGAGCAGTACTTC. This gives the protein CASIQVTAGASSEQYF.